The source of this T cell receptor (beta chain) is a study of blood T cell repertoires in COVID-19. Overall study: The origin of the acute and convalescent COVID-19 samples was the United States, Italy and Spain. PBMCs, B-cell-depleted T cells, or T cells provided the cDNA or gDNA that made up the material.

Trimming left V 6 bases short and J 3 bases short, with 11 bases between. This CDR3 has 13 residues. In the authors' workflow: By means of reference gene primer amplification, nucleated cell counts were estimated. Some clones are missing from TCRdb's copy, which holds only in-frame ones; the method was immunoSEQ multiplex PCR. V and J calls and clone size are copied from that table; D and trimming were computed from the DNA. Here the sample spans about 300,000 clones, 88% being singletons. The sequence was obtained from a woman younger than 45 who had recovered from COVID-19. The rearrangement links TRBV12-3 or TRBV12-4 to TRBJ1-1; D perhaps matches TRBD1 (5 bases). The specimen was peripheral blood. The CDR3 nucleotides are TGTGCCAGCAGCGGGGGAGGGGACACTGAAGCTTTCTTT. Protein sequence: CASSGGGDTEAFF.